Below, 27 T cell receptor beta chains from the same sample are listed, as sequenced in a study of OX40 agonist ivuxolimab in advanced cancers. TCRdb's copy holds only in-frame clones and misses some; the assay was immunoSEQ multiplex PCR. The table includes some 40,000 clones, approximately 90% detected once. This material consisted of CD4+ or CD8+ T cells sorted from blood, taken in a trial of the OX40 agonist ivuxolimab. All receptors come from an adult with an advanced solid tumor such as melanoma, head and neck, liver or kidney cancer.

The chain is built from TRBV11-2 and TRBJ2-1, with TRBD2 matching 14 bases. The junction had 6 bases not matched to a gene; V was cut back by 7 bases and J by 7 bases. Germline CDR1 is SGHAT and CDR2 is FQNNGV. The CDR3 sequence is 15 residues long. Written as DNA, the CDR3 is TGTGCCAGCAAGGGGCGGACTAGCGGGAGGAATGAGCAGTTCTTC. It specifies CASKGRTSGRNEQFF.

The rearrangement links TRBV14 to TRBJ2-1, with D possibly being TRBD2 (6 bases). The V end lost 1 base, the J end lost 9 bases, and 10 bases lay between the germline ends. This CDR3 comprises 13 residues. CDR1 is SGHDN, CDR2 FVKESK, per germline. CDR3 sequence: CASSQGGGAEQFF. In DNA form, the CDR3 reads TGTGCCAGCAGCCAAGGGGGCGGGGCTGAGCAGTTCTTC.

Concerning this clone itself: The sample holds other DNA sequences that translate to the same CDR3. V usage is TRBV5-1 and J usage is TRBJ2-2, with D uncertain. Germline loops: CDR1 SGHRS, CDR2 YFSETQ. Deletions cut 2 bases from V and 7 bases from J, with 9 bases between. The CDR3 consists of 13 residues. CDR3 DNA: TGCGCCAGCAGCTTTCCGTTGGACGGGGAGCTGTTTTTT. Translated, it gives CASSFPLDGELFF.

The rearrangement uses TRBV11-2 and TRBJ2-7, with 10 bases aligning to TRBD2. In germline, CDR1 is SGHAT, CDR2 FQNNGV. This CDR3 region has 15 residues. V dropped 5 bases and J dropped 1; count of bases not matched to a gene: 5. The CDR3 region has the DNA TGTGCCAGCAGCCTCGTAGCGGGAGGATCCTACGAGCAGTACTTC. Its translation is CASSLVAGGSYEQYF.

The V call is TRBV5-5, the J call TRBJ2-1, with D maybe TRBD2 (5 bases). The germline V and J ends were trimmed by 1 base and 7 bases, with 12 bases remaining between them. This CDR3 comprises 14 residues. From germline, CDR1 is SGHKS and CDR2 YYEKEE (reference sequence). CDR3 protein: CASSLLPWENEQFF. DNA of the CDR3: TGTGCCAGCAGCTTGCTCCCCTGGGAGAATGAGCAGTTCTTC.

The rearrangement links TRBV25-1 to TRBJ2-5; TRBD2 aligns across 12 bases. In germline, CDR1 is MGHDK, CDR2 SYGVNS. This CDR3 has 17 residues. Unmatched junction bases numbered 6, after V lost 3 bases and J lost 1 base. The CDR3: CASSDPGLAGLQETQYF. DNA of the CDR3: TGTGCCAGCAGTGACCCTGGACTAGCGGGACTCCAAGAGACCCAGTACTTC.

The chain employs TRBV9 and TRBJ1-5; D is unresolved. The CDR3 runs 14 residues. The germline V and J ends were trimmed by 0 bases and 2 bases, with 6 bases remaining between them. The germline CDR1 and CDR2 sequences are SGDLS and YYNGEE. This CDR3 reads CASSVGLGNQPQHF. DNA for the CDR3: TGTGCCAGCAGCGTAGGTCTGGGCAATCAGCCCCAGCATTTT.

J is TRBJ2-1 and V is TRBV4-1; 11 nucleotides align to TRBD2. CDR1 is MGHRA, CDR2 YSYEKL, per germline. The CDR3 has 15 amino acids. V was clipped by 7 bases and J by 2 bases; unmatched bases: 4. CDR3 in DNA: TGCGCCAGCACCCAGGGACTAGCGGCCTACAATGAGCAGTTCTTC. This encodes CASTQGLAAYNEQFF.

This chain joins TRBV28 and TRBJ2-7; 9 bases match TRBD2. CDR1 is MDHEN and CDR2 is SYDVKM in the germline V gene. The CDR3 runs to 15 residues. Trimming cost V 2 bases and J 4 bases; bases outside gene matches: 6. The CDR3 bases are TGTGCCAGCAGTTTAGTCCTAGCGGGGAAATACGAGCAGTACTTC. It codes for CASSLVLAGKYEQYF.

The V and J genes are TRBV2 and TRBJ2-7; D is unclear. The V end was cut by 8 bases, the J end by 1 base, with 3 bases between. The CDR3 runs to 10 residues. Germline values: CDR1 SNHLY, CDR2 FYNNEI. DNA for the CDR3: TGTGCCAGCGTTTCCTACGAGCAGTACTTC. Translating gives CASVSYEQYF.

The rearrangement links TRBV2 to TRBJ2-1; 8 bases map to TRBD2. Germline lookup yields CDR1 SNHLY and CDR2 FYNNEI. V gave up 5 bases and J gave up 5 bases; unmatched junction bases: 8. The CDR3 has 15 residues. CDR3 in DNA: TGTGCCAGCAGTCCGGGACTAGGTAATGACAATGAGCAGTTCTTC. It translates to CASSPGLGNDNEQFF.

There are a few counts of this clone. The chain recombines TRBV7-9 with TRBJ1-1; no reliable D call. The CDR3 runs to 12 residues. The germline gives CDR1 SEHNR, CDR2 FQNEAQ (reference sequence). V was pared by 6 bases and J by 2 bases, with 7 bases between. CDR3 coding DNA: TGTGCCAGCAGAGAGTCTAACACTGAAGCTTTCTTT. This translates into CASRESNTEAFF.

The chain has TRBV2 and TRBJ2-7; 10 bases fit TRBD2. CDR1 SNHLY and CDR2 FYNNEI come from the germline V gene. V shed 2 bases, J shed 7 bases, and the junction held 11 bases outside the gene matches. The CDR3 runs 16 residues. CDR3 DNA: TGTGCCAGCAGTGAATTAGGACTAGCGGAACGGGGGGAGCAGTACTTC. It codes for CASSELGLAERGEQYF. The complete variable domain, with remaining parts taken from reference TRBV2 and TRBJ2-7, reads EPEVTQTPSHQVTQMGQEVILRCVPISNHLYFYWYRQILGQKVEFLVSFYNNEISEKSEIFDDQFSVERPDGSNFTLKIRSTKLEDSAMYFCASSELGLAERGEQYFGPGTRLTVT.

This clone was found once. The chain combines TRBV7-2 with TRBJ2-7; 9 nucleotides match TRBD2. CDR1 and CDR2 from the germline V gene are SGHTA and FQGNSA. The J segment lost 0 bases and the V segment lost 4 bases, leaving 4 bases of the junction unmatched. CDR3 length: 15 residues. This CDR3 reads CASSSTSGSSYEQYF. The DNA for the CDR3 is TGTGCCAGCAGCTCGACTAGCGGAAGCTCCTACGAGCAGTACTTC.

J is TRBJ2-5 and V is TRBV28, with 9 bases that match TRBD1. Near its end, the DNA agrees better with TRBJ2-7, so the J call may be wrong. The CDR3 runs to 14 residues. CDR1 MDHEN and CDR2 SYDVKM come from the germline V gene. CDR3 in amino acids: CASSPRDRAYEQYF. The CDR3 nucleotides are TGTGCCAGCAGTCCCCGGGACAGGGCCTACGAGCAGTACTTC.

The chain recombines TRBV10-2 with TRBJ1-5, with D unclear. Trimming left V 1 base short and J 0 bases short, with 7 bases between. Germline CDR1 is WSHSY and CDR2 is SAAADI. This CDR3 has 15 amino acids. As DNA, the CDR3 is TGCGCCAGCAGTGAGTTTCGCTATAGCAATCAGCCCCAGCATTTT. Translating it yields CASSEFRYSNQPQHF.

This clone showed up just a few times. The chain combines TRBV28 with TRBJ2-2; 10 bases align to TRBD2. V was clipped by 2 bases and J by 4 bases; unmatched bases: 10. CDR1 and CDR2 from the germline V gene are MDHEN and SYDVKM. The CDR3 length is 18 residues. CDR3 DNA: TGTGCCAGCAGTTTAGTCGGCGGGACTAGCGATCTCACCGGGGAGCTGTTTTTT. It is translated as CASSLVGGTSDLTGELFF. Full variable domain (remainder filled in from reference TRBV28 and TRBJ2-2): DVKVTQSSRYLVKRTGEKVFLECVQDMDHENMFWYRQDPGLGLRLIYFSYDVKMKEKGDIPEGYSVSREKKERFSLILESASTNQTSMYLCASSLVGGTSDLTGELFFGEGSRLTVL.

CDR3 in amino acids: CASSVAGLRDEQFF. As DNA, the CDR3 is TGTGCCAGCAGCGTAGCGGGACTCAGAGACGAGCAGTTCTTC. V is TRBV9 and J is TRBJ2-1; D possibly corresponds to TRBD2 (6 bases). The V end was cut by 0 bases, the J end by 10 bases, with 14 bases between. CDR3 length: 14 residues. Germline CDR1 reads SGDLS; CDR2 reads YYNGEE.

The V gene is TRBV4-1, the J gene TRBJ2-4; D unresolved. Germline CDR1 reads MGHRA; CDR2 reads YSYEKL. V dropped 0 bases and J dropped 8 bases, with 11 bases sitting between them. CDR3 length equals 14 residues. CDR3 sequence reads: CASSQDQQTDIQYF. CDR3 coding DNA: TGCGCCAGCAGCCAAGATCAGCAGACGGACATTCAGTACTTC.

CDR3 sequence reads: CASSSPGQGLANSPLHF. As DNA, the CDR3 is TGTGCCAGCAGCTCTCCGGGACAGGGACTTGCTAATTCACCCCTCCACTTT. This chain links TRBV5-6 with TRBJ1-6, with 9 bases lining up with TRBD1. With 3 bases clipped from V and 6 bases from J, the junction kept 10 bases outside the gene matches. Germline loops: CDR1 SGHDT, CDR2 YYEEEE. There are 17 residues in the CDR3.

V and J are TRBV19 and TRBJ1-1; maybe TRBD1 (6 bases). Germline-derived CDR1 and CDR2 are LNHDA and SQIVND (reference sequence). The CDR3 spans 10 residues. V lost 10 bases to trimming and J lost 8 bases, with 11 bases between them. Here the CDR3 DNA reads TGTGCCACCTTTCAGGGGGAAGCTTTCTTT. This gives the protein CATFQGEAFF.

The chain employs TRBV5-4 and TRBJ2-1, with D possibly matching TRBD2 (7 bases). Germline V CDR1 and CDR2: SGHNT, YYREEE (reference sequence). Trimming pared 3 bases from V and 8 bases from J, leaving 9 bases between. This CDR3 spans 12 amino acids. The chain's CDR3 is CASSSGGDEQFF. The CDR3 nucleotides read TGTGCCAGCAGCTCGGGGGGCGATGAGCAGTTCTTC.

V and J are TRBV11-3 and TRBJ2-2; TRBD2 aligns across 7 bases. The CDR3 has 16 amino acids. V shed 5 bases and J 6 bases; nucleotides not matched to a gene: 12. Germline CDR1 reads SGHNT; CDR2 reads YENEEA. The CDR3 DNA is TGTGCCAGCAGCCGATGGGGGGGAGAACGCCCCGGGGAGCTGTTTTTT. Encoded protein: CASSRWGGERPGELFF.

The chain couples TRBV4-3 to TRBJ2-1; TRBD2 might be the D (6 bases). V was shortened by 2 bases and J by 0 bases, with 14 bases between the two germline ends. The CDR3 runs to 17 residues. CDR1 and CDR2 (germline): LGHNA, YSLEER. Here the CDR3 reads CASSQTSSPSSYNEQFF. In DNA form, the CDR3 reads TGCGCCAGCAGCCAAACTAGCAGCCCCAGCTCCTACAATGAGCAGTTCTTC.

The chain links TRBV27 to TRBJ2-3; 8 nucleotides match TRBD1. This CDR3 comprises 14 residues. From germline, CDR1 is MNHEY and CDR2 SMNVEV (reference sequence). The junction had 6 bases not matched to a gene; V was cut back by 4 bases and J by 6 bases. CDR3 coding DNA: TGTGCCAGCAGTTCCGCCCGGGACAGGGATACGCAGTATTTT. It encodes CASSSARDRDTQYF.

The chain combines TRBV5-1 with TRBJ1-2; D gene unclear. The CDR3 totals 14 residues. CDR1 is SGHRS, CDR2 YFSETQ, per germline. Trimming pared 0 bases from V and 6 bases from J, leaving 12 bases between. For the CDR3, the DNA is TGCGCCAGCAGCTTGGACAGTCCCGGGAATGGCTACACCTTC. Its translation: CASSLDSPGNGYTF.

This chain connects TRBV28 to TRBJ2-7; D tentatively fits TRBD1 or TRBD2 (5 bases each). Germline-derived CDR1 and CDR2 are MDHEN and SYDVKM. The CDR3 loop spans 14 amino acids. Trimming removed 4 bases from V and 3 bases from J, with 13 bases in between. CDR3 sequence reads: CASSSTGRSYEQYF. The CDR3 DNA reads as TGTGCCAGCAGTTCTACGGGACGGAGCTACGAGCAGTACTTC.